This entry describes one T cell receptor (beta chain). Its target is not known. The data were taken from a study of beta chain features in type 1 diabetes. Researchers reported sorting CD4+ naive, central memory, regulatory and stem cell-like memory cells via CD45RO/CCR7/CD25/CD127/CD95/CD27. The isolated RNA, all of it, was reverse transcribed, so expressed TCRB transcripts were what got sequenced. Roughly 3.5 million reads per sample on average were obtained from naive, central memory and regulatory T cell samples. Profiling relied on immunoSEQ multiplex PCR, and the TCRdb table lists in-frame clones only, not all of them. The table has about 340,000 clones, 7.5% to 9% seen once. Study results and limitations: In the patient group, naive, central memory and Treg TCRB repertoires seemed more alike than in the healthy donor group. With patients and controls alike, PCR might favor shorter templates to an equal degree.

This CDR3 has 15 residues. The rearrangement joins TRBV21-1 to TRBJ1-2; TRBD1, the D gene given by the table, was not confirmed from the DNA. TRBV21-1 counts as a pseudogene. The sample taken for sequencing was central memory CD4+ T cells from blood. The TCR sequence derives from a young woman in good health. Here the CDR3 DNA reads TGTGCCAGCAGCAAAGTGGGCAGGGGGTTCGGTGGCTACACCTTC. Protein: CASSKVGRGFGGYTF.